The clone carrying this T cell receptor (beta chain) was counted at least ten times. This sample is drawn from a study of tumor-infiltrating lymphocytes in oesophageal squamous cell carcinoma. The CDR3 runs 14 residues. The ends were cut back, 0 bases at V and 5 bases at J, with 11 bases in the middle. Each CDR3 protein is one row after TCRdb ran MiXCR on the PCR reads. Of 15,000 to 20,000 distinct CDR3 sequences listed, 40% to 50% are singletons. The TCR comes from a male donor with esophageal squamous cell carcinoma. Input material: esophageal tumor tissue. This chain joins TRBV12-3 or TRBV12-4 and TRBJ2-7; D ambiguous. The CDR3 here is CASSLAGLGNEQYF. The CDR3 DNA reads TGTGCCAGCAGTTTAGCCGGGTTGGGTAACGAGCAGTACTTC.